These 22 T cell receptor beta chains originate from one sample sequenced in a study of T cells in tuberculosis. TCRdb keeps only in-frame clones here, not all; method: immunoSEQ multiplex PCR. The sample carries fewer than 40,000 clones, about 95% recorded once. What was sequenced was PBMCs. The receptors originated from a donor between 10 and 35 years old with latent tuberculosis or without tuberculosis infection.

The V gene is TRBV5-1, the J gene TRBJ2-2; 10 bases align to TRBD2. V lost 2 bases to trimming and J lost 7 bases; unmatched junction nucleotides: 5. The germline gives CDR1 SGHRS, CDR2 YFSETQ. The CDR3 runs 15 residues. CDR3 sequence: CASSFGSGRGGELFF. The CDR3 region has the DNA TGCGCCAGCAGCTTCGGAAGCGGGAGGGGCGGGGAGCTGTTTTTT.

DNA for the CDR3: TGCAGCGTCGCCCAGACGGGCGGGGATGGCTACACCTTC. As protein: CSVAQTGGDGYTF. The rearrangement uses TRBV29-1 and TRBJ1-2, with D unclear. Germline-derived CDR1 and CDR2 are SQVTM and ANQGSEA. The V end was cut by 6 bases, the J end by 6 bases, with 17 bases between. The CDR3 length is 13 residues.

The gene calls are TRBV19 and TRBJ2-3, with a possible D match to TRBD1 (6 bases). Trimming took off 4 bases at V and 0 bases at J, with 11 bases between the two ends. Germline V gene data show CDR1 as LNHDA and CDR2 as SQIVND (reference sequence). This CDR3 spans 15 amino acids. CDR3 region: CASSSDRSSTDTQYF. The CDR3 coding sequence is TGTGCCAGTAGTAGTGACAGGAGTAGCACAGATACGCAGTATTTT.

The chain combines TRBV19 with TRBJ2-3; maybe TRBD1 (6 bases). Germline assignment: CDR1 LNHDA and CDR2 SQIVND (reference sequence). Trimming took 5 bases from V and 2 from J, leaving 17 bases between them. The CDR3 sequence is 16 residues long. CDR3 amino acids: CASSGPRVGATDTQYF. The CDR3, as DNA: TGTGCCAGTAGTGGTCCCCGGGTGGGGGCCACAGATACGCAGTATTTT.

The chain carries TRBV14 and TRBJ1-1, with a possible D match to TRBD1 (6 bases). The CDR3 has 13 residues. The ends were cut back, 6 bases at V and 7 bases at J, with 15 bases in the middle. CDR1 is SGHDN and CDR2 is FVKESK in the germline V gene. CDR3 residues: CASSTTGQGEAFF. CDR3 DNA sequence: TGTGCCAGCAGTACCACAGGGCAGGGTGAAGCTTTCTTT.

This clone was picked up one time. The V and J genes are TRBV7-6 and TRBJ2-3; weak D call: TRBD1 (5 bases). V lost 1 base and J lost 0, with 8 bases in between. The CDR3 loop spans 15 amino acids. CDR1 is SGHVS, CDR2 FNYEAQ, per germline. The CDR3 DNA reads TGTGCCAGCAGCTTAGGGACACCCAGCACAGATACGCAGTATTTT. It codes for CASSLGTPSTDTQYF.

The rearrangement links TRBV11-2 to TRBJ2-1, with TRBD2 identical over 7 bases. This CDR3 is 13 amino acids long. Unmatched junction bases numbered 7, after V lost 6 bases and J lost 8 bases. CDR1 is SGHAT and CDR2 is FQNNGV in the germline V gene. The CDR3 loop reads CASRVGGSHEQFF. The CDR3 DNA sequence: TGTGCCAGCAGGGTGGGGGGGTCTCATGAGCAGTTCTTC. Variable domain in full (rest from reference TRBV11-2 and TRBJ2-1): EAGVAQSPRYKIIEKRQSVAFWCNPISGHATLYWYQQILGQGPKLLIQFQNNGVVDDSQLPKDRFSAERLKGVDSTLKIQPAKLEDSAVYLCASRVGGSHEQFFGPGTRLTVL.

V is TRBV23-1 and J is TRBJ1-1, with TRBD1 matching 10 bases. TRBV23-1 is reported as an ORF; its role is uncertain. The CDR3 has 15 amino acids. Trimming removed 10 bases from V and 0 bases from J; junction bases left unmatched: 8. The CDR3 is CAINRQGALNTEAFF. The CDR3 region has the DNA TGCGCCATAAACAGACAGGGGGCTTTGAACACTGAAGCTTTCTTT.

This chain joins TRBV7-9 and TRBJ1-2; the match to TRBD1 covers 7 bases. Germline loops: CDR1 SEHNR, CDR2 FQNEAQ (reference sequence). CDR3 length: 14 residues. Trimming at V came to 5 bases and at J to 7 bases, leaving 10 bases not matched to a gene. In nucleotides, the CDR3 is TGTGCCAGCAGCAACCCAACAGGGGAAGGTGGCTACACCTTC. It encodes CASSNPTGEGGYTF.

The rearrangement links TRBV18 to TRBJ1-1; D unresolved. Germline V gene data show CDR1 as KGHSH and CDR2 as LQKENI. This CDR3 has 12 residues. Trimming took off 8 bases at V and 4 bases at J, with 11 bases between the two ends. CDR3 in amino acids: CASALRGTEAFF. The CDR3 DNA reads as TGTGCCAGCGCTTTACGCGGCACTGAAGCTTTCTTT.

The chain combines TRBV18 with TRBJ2-5; tentatively, D is TRBD2 (5 bases). CDR3 length: 15 amino acids. Germline loops: CDR1 KGHSH, CDR2 LQKENI. Trimming took off 3 bases at V and 3 bases at J, with 14 bases between the two ends. In DNA form, the CDR3 reads TGTGCCAGCTCACCCCTCGCGAGCGGAAAAGAGACCCAGTACTTC. As protein: CASSPLASGKETQYF.

The chain couples TRBV9 to TRBJ1-2; D is perhaps TRBD1 (6 bases). Germline V gene lookup returns CDR1 SGDLS and CDR2 YYNGEE. V was cut by 3 bases and J by 8 bases, with 14 bases left in between. CDR3 length: 13 residues. CDR3 protein: CASSGFQGPGYTF. CDR3 bases: TGTGCCAGCAGCGGATTCCAGGGGCCGGGCTACACCTTC.

The chain links TRBV18 to TRBJ1-1, with D possibly being TRBD1 (6 bases). The CDR3 is 16 amino acids. V lost 2 bases and J 2 bases, leaving 15 bases between the germline ends. Germline values: CDR1 KGHSH, CDR2 LQKENI. This chain's CDR3 is CASSPDLRTANTEAFF. CDR3 nucleotide sequence: TGTGCCAGCTCACCAGATTTGCGGACAGCTAACACTGAAGCTTTCTTT.

The chain links TRBV12-5 to TRBJ2-1; a weak D match, TRBD2 (5 bases). Trimming removed 0 bases from V and 5 bases from J, with 17 bases in between. The germline gives CDR1 LGHNT, CDR2 FRNRAP. The CDR3 has 17 residues. In nucleotides, the CDR3 is TGTGCTAGTGGTTTGGTACTCGGCTTCCGAGGGAACAATGAGCAGTTCTTC. As protein: CASGLVLGFRGNNEQFF.

J is TRBJ1-2 and V is TRBV5-6; D unclear. The germline gives CDR1 SGHDT, CDR2 YYEEEE. V was cut by 0 bases and J by 3 bases, with 6 bases left in between. CDR3 length equals 13 residues. CDR3 amino acids: CASSLDIHYGYTF. CDR3 DNA sequence: TGTGCCAGCAGCTTGGACATCCACTATGGCTACACCTTC. Full variable domain (remainder filled in from reference TRBV5-6 and TRBJ1-2): DAGVTQSPTHLIKTRGQQVTLRCSPKSGHDTVSWYQQALGQGPQFIFQYYEEEERQRGNFPDRFSGHQFPNYSSELNVNALLLGDSALYLCASSLDIHYGYTFGSGTRLTVV.

As concerns this clone: The same CDR3 can be traced to other DNA sequences in this sample. The chain links TRBV6-1 to TRBJ2-2, with 12 bases lining up with TRBD2. Trimming removed 4 bases from V and 4 bases from J; junction bases left unmatched: 4. CDR1 and CDR2 from the germline V gene are MNHNS and SASEGT. The CDR3 spans 16 residues. CDR3 nucleotides: TGTGCCAGCAGTGCGGGGACTAGCGGGCGCACCGGGGAGCTGTTTTTT. Amino acid sequence: CASSAGTSGRTGELFF.

CDR3 in amino acids: CASSQGQPTDTQYF. As DNA, the CDR3 is TGTGCCAGCAGCCAGGGACAACCCACAGATACGCAGTATTTT. The chain carries TRBV7-3 and TRBJ2-3; perhaps TRBD1 as D (6 bases). CDR3 size: 14 residues. Germline assignment: CDR1 SGHTA and CDR2 FQGTGA. V gave up 5 bases and J gave up 2 bases, with 11 bases separating them. The full variable domain, its missing parts supplied by reference TRBV7-3 and TRBJ2-3, is GAGVSQTPSNKVTEKGKYVELRCDPISGHTALYWYRQSLGQGPEFLIYFQGTGAADDSGLPNDRFFAVRPEGSVSTLKIQRTERGDSAVYLCASSQGQPTDTQYFGPGTRLTVL.

This CDR3 is CASSLAGTSVGNEQFF. The CDR3 nucleotides are TGTGCCAGCAGCTTAGCGGGGACTAGCGTGGGCAATGAGCAGTTCTTC. The chain joins TRBV7-6 to TRBJ2-1; 10 bases are a match to TRBD2. The CDR3 is 16 residues long. Per germline, CDR1 SGHVS and CDR2 FNYEAQ. J lost 6 bases, V lost 0 bases, and 5 bases had no gene match.

This clone was counted once. The chain couples TRBV2 to TRBJ2-3, with TRBD2 as a possible D gene (6 bases). Germline V gene lookup returns CDR1 SNHLY and CDR2 FYNNEI. V lost 8 bases to trimming and J lost 8 bases, with 20 bases between them. The CDR3 length is 14 residues. The CDR3 DNA reads TGTGCCAGCCTTAGCGGCCAGAGTGATATTACGCAGTATTTT. It is translated as CASLSGQSDITQYF. Together with reference TRBV2 and TRBJ2-3, the CDR3 gives the full variable domain: EPEVTQTPSHQVTQMGQEVILRCVPISNHLYFYWYRQILGQKVEFLVSFYNNEISEKSEIFDDQFSVERPDGSNFTLKIRSTKLEDSAMYFCASLSGQSDITQYFGPGTRLTVL.

The rearrangement links TRBV7-8 to TRBJ2-7, with 8 bases fitting TRBD2. Trimming at V came to 5 bases and at J to 2 bases, leaving 5 bases not matched to a gene. Germline values: CDR1 SGHVS, CDR2 FQNEAQ. The CDR3 spans 14 residues. The CDR3 reads CASSVTSGAYEQYF. As DNA, the CDR3 is TGTGCCAGCAGCGTCACTAGCGGAGCCTACGAGCAGTACTTC.

The chain combines TRBV15 with TRBJ2-1; D is perhaps TRBD2 (6 bases). The germline V gene encodes CDR1 LNHNV and CDR2 YYDKDF (reference sequence). V was pared by 1 base and J by 5 bases, with 24 bases between. CDR3 length equals 19 residues. The CDR3 spells CATSRAGGTATPSDNEQFF. In nucleotides, the CDR3 is TGTGCCACCAGCAGAGCCGGCGGGACTGCGACCCCGAGTGACAATGAGCAGTTCTTC.

The chain combines TRBV7-3 with TRBJ2-1; D might be TRBD1 (6 bases). The germline V gene encodes CDR1 SGHTA and CDR2 FQGTGA. There are 13 residues in the CDR3. Between the trimmed V and J ends, which lost 4 bases and 8 bases, there was a span of 12 bases. The CDR3 nucleotides are TGTGCCAGCAGCTGGGGGCCGTCTGATGAGCAGTTCTTC. As protein: CASSWGPSDEQFF.